The source of this TCR beta chain is a study of blood T cell repertoires in COVID-19. Here immunoSEQ multiplex PCR was the method, and the copy in TCRdb shows in-frame clones only, minus some. Found here are a few hundred thousand clones, approximately 89% of them singletons; the top ten hold about 0.9%. The CDR3 has 13 amino acids. V lost 6 bases and J 1 base, leaving 8 bases between the germline ends. Germline CDR1 reads LNHDA; CDR2 reads SQIVND (reference sequence). The chain is built from TRBV19 and TRBJ2-3; tentative D call: TRBD1 (5 bases). What was sequenced was PBMCs or T cells enriched from blood (not recorded which). The sequence derives from a woman aged 40 to 50 who had been exposed to COVID-19. DNA of the CDR3: TGTGCCAGTAGGGACATCGGCACAGATACGCAGTATTTT. It is translated as CASRDIGTDTQYF.